This is a list of T cell receptor beta chains from one sample in a study of blood T cell repertoires in COVID-19. Assay: immunoSEQ multiplex PCR; the TCRdb copy retains only in-frame clones and omits some. The sample has more than 350,000 clones, nearly 90% seen once. Sequencing input: PBMCs or T cells enriched from blood (not recorded which). All receptors come from a woman under 30 who had been exposed to COVID-19. CDR3s include the opening cysteine and the closing phenylalanine or tryptophan. A D gene is named only where the DNA matches it firmly. The size field is filled for only some rows; it gives once, few, many or a size class.

d_gene	v_gene	abundance	j_gene	CDR3nt	CDR3aa
TRBD1	TRBV28	NA	TRBJ1-2	TGTGCCAGCAGTCCCCCGGACAGGGGATTGAATGGCTACACCTTC	CASSPPDRGLNGYTF
NA	TRBV11-2	NA	TRBJ2-1	TGTGCCAGCATGCTTAGATGGCGGGATCCTGCCAATCGAGATGAGCAGTTCTTC	CASMLRWRDPANRDEQFF
NA	TRBV29-1	NA	TRBJ2-7	TGCAGCGTTGTATGGCCCTCCTACGAGCAGTACTTC	CSVVWPSYEQYF
TRBD2	TRBV2	few	TRBJ2-5	TGTGCCAGCAGGACTAGCGGGAGGGTGGAGACCCAGTACTTC	CASRTSGRVETQYF
TRBD1	TRBV19	NA	TRBJ1-2	TGTGCCAGTAGCAGGGACAGGGGGAAGGATGGCTACACCTTC	CASSRDRGKDGYTF
NA	TRBV4-3	NA	TRBJ2-7	TGCGCCAGCAGCCAAGATTGGCCCGGACAGCCCCGTTTAGAGCAGTACTTC	CASSQDWPGQPRLEQYF
NA	TRBV9	NA	TRBJ1-2	TGTGCCAGCAGCGGTAGCTATGGCTACACCTTC	CASSGSYGYTF
NA	TRBV4-1	NA	TRBJ1-1	TGCGCCAGCAGCCTTAATTGGGGGGGTCGGGACACTGAAGCTTTCTTT	CASSLNWGGRDTEAFF
NA	TRBV6-5	few	TRBJ1-2	TGTGCCAGCGGGGACAACGCGATCGGCTACACCTTC	CASGDNAIGYTF
NA	TRBV20-1	NA	TRBJ1-2	TGCAGTACAGGCGATCTCTATGGCTACACCTTC	CSTGDLYGYTF
NA	TRBV12-2	NA	TRBJ2-1	TGTGCAAGTCGCTTAGGTCGAACAGGGACCTTCAATGAGCAGTTCTTC	CASRLGRTGTFNEQFF
NA	TRBV6-5	NA	TRBJ2-7	TGTGCCAGCAGTTACTCGCGGGGGCTCGAGCAGTACTTC	CASSYSRGLEQYF
TRBD2	TRBV2	NA	TRBJ2-7	TGTGCCAGCAGTCGAGCGGGAGGCCTTGGGGAGCAGTACTTC	CASSRAGGLGEQYF
TRBD1	TRBV6-5	few	TRBJ1-5	TGTGCCAGCAGCAGGGACAGGGTAGATCAGCCCCAGCATTTT	CASSRDRVDQPQHF
NA	TRBV7-8	NA	TRBJ2-2	TGTGCCAGCAGCCCCACGCTGACAACCCCTCCGAACACCGGGGAGCTGTTTTTT	CASSPTLTTPPNTGELFF
NA	TRBV19	NA	TRBJ1-5	TGTGCCAGTATTGGGGACTCGGCTGGCAATCAGCCCCAGCATTTT	CASIGDSAGNQPQHF
NA	TRBV11-2	NA	TRBJ2-7	TGTGCCAGCACCGGGGATTACGAGCAGTACTTC	CASTGDYEQYF
NA	TRBV3-1/TRBV3-2	NA	TRBJ2-7	TGTGCCAGCAGCCGACAGGCTCCCTCCTACGAGCAGTACTTC	CASSRQAPSYEQYF
NA	TRBV3-1/TRBV3-2	NA	TRBJ1-2	TGTGCCAGCAGCCAAGATCGGGGAGTAGGTGGCTATGGCTACACCTTC	CASSQDRGVGGYGYTF
NA	TRBV28	NA	TRBJ1-5	TGTGCCAGCGGGAGGGGTTTTCTCGTTAGTCAGCCCCAGCATTTT	CASGRGFLVSQPQHF
NA	TRBV10-1	NA	TRBJ2-1	TGCGCCAGCAGTGAGTCCGGGATTGGCGGGGATGAGCAGTTCTTC	CASSESGIGGDEQFF
TRBD2	TRBV10-1	NA	TRBJ2-7	TGCGCCAGCAGTGAAAGCGGGAGTTTCTACGAGCAGTACTTC	CASSESGSFYEQYF
TRBD1	TRBV4-1	few	TRBJ1-3	TGCGCCAGCAGCCAAGAGGCCGACAGGGGGCTATTTGGAAACACCATATATTTT	CASSQEADRGLFGNTIYF
NA	TRBV9	NA	TRBJ2-7	TGTGCCAGCAGCGTAGAAGGCTCACCAGGGACCTACGAGCAGTACTTC	CASSVEGSPGTYEQYF
NA	TRBV9	NA	TRBJ2-1	TGTGCCAGCAGCCCAGAAAATTACAATGAGCAGTTCTTC	CASSPENYNEQFF
TRBD2	TRBV27	NA	TRBJ2-6	TGTGCCAGCAGTTGGGGAGGGTCTGGGGCCAACGTCCTGACTTTC	CASSWGGSGANVLTF
NA	TRBV27	NA	TRBJ2-1	TGTGCCAGCAGTTTCGGGGGACCACACAACAATGAGCAGTTCTTC	CASSFGGPHNNEQFF
TRBD1	TRBV5-1	NA	TRBJ1-1	TGCGCCAGCGGACGGGACAGGGGCGACACTGAAGCTTTCTTT	CASGRDRGDTEAFF